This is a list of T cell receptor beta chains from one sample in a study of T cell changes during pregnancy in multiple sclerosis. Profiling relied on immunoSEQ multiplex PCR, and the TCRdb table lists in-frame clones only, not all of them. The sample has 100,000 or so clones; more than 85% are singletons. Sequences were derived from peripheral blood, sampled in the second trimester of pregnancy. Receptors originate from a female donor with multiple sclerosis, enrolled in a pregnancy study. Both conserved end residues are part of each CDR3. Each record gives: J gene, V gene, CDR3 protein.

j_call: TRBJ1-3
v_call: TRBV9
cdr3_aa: CASSVGGQGGNTIYF

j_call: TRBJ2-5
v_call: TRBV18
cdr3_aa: CASSPRTGVKQETQYF

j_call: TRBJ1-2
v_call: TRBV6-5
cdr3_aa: CASSYSVIGAYGGYTF

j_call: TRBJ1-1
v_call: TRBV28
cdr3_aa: CATVGRGTEAFF

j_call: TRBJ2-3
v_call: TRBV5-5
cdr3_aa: CASSYGTGTGLMDTQYF

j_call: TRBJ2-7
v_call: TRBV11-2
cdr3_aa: CASSLSPGYEQYF

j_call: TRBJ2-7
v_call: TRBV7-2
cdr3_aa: CASAVLWGRDEQYF

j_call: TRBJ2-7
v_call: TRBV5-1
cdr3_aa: CASSLPGGADEQYF

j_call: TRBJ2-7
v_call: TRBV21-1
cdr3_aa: CASSTAGLAKYEQYF

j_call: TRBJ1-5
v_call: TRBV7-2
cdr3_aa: CASSLASTAQDQPQHF

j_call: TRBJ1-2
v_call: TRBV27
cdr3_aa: CASSPRQGVNYGYTF

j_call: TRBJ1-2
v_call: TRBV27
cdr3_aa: CASSFLQGAGSKNYGYTF

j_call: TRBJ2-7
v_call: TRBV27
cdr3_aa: CASSLGTGYEQYF

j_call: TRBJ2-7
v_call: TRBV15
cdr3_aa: CATSRDLRTGEGSYEQYF

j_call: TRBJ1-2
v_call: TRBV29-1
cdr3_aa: CSAFGGGVYGYTF

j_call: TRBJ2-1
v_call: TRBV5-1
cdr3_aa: CASSLWLGGLTYNEQFF

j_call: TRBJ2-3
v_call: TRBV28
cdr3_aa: CASTPPGRATDTQYF

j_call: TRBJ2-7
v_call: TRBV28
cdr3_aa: CASSPGGLADYEQYF

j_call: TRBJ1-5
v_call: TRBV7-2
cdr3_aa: CASSPQSGFSNQPQHF

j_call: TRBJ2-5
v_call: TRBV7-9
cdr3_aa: CASSLLPPLAEETQYF